This T cell receptor (beta chain) originates from a study of blood T cell repertoires in COVID-19. Study information: COVID-19 samples, acute and convalescent, were from the United States, Italy and Spain. PBMCs, B-cell-depleted T cells, or T cells were the source of the cDNA or gDNA that made up the material.

Germline loops: CDR1 MNHEY, CDR2 SVGAGI. Trimming removed 6 bases from V and 1 base from J, with 9 bases in between. This CDR3 has 13 amino acids. How the authors handled the data: Reference gene primer amplification gave estimated nucleated cell counts. Some clones are missing from TCRdb's copy, which holds only in-frame ones; the method was immunoSEQ multiplex PCR. Clonal size and the V and J genes are those of that table, whereas D and trimming came from the DNA. This sample carries roughly 380,000 clones, approximately 89% of them seen once, and the ten largest clones take about 1.6%. The chain links TRBV6-5 to TRBJ1-1, with D possibly matching TRBD1 (6 bases). This sequence originates from a woman in her thirties or forties with COVID-19, enrolled during active disease. Sample: peripheral blood. This CDR3 reads CASRKGGNTEAFF. The CDR3 DNA reads as TGTGCCAGCAGAAAAGGGGGGAACACTGAAGCTTTCTTT.